One and the same sample provided the 30 T cell receptor beta chains below, sequenced in a study of T-cell reconstitution after alpha-beta-depleted transplantation in children. It was with unique molecular identifiers that the TCRbeta library was prepared. One entry per CDR3 protein results from TCRdb running MiXCR on the PCR reads. The sample holds roughly 300,000 distinct CDR3 sequences, under 14% seen once. The specimen comprised peripheral blood, sampled 180 days after TCRalphabeta/CD19-depleted stem cell transplant. These receptor sequences come from a male patient aged 2 to 9 who had a stem cell transplant for chronic granulomatous disease, so the T cells may come from the graft donor.

The chain has TRBV6-1 and TRBJ2-2; 7 nucleotides align to TRBD1. CDR1 and CDR2 (germline): MNHNS, SASEGT. J was trimmed by 1 base and V by 4 bases; bases with no gene match: 3. The CDR3 runs to 15 residues. For the CDR3, the DNA is TGTGCCAGCAGTGGAAGGACAGGGAACACCGGGGAGCTGTTTTTT. It is translated as CASSGRTGNTGELFF.

In this sample, this clonotype turned up many times. The chain uses TRBV5-5 and TRBJ2-3; TRBD2 agrees at 8 bases. The germline CDR1 and CDR2 sequences are SGHKS and YYEKEE (reference sequence). The CDR3 is 14 residues long. The junction had 3 bases not matched to a gene; V was cut back by 0 bases and J by 6 bases. The CDR3 DNA follows: TGTGCCAGCAGCTTGGCCCGGGAGGGGGATACGCAGTATTTT. Protein product: CASSLAREGDTQYF.

This clonotype occurred many times. The chain uses TRBV6-5 and TRBJ1-2; perhaps TRBD1 as D (6 bases). Germline assignment: CDR1 MNHEY and CDR2 SVGAGI. The ends were cut back, 2 bases at V and 1 base at J, with 11 bases in the middle. This CDR3 is built from 15 residues. The CDR3, as DNA: TGTGCCAGCAGTTACAACAGGGTGTTTAACTATGGCTACACCTTC. It encodes CASSYNRVFNYGYTF.

This clonotype came up many times. The chain has TRBV20-1 and TRBJ2-5, with D unclear. V was shortened by 1 base and J by 2 bases, with 8 bases between the two germline ends. CDR1 is DFQATT and CDR2 is SNEGSKA in the germline V gene (reference sequence). CDR3 length equals 13 residues. The CDR3 DNA follows: TGCAGTGCTAGAGGGTACCCTCAAGAGACCCAGTACTTC. It yields the protein CSARGYPQETQYF.

About this clonotype: A read error may be the cause here, since a much bigger clone is one base away. This rearrangement joins TRBV18 to TRBJ2-1, with 7 bases identical to TRBD2. This CDR3 region has 16 residues. Germline loops: CDR1 KGHSH, CDR2 LQKENI. The CDR3 loop reads CDSSPSMPSGDNEQFF. As DNA, the CDR3 is TGTGACAGCTCACCATCAATGCCTAGCGGTGACAATGAGCAGTTCTTC.

This clonotype was seen at least ten times. The rearrangement links TRBV24-1 to TRBJ2-7; D possibly corresponds to TRBD2 (5 bases). Between the trimmed V and J ends, which lost 0 bases and 6 bases, there was a span of 11 bases. Germline CDR1 KGHDR, CDR2 SFDVKD. The CDR3 extends over 14 amino acids. The CDR3 nucleotides are TGTGCCACCAGTGATTTGAGCCCGAGCGGCGAGCAGTACTTC. Encoded protein: CATSDLSPSGEQYF.

This clonotype was detected ten times or more. The chain links TRBV20-1 to TRBJ2-2, with D tentatively TRBD1 or TRBD2 (5 bases each). Germline V gene lookup returns CDR1 DFQATT and CDR2 SNEGSKA (reference sequence). V dropped 6 bases and J dropped 4 bases, with 15 bases sitting between them. The CDR3 loop spans 14 amino acids. The CDR3, as DNA: TGCAGTGCCCCGAGGGACCGTTTCACCGGGGAGCTGTTTTTT. It encodes CSAPRDRFTGELFF.

This clonotype was counted ten times or more. The CDR3 nucleotides are TGTGCCAGCATCCCCATCTGGGGAAACAGGGGGCGGGTTGGGAACACCGGGGAGCTGTTTTTT. It translates to CASIPIWGNRGRVGNTGELFF. The rearrangement uses TRBV6-4 and TRBJ2-2, with 9 bases lining up with TRBD1. CDR1 and CDR2 (germline): MRHNA, SNTAGT. The CDR3 covers 21 residues. V was clipped by 7 bases and J by 1 base; unmatched bases: 22.

This clonotype has just a few counts. V gene TRBV5-4 combines with J gene TRBJ1-1, with D tentatively TRBD1 (6 bases). There are 14 residues in the CDR3. Germline-derived CDR1 and CDR2 are SGHNT and YYREEE (reference sequence). Trimming left V 5 bases short and J 2 bases short, with 13 bases between. The DNA for the CDR3 is TGTGCCAGCAGGGACGGGGGACAAAACACTGAAGCTTTCTTT. It specifies CASRDGGQNTEAFF.

The table lists this clonotype with many counts. The rearrangement joins TRBV20-1 to TRBJ2-2, with 9 bases identical to TRBD2. CDR3 length: 16 amino acids. The V segment lost 3 bases and the J segment 5 bases; nucleotides outside the gene matches: 10. Germline V lookup: CDR1 DFQATT, CDR2 SNEGSKA (reference sequence). CDR3 sequence: CSARIAGAAGTGELFF. Written as DNA, the CDR3 is TGCAGTGCTAGGATAGCGGGGGCCGCGGGGACCGGGGAGCTGTTTTTT.

This clonotype was picked up a small number of times. V is TRBV2 and J is TRBJ2-1, with a tentative D call TRBD2 (6 bases). Germline V gene lookup returns CDR1 SNHLY and CDR2 FYNNEI. Trimming removed 7 bases at V and 3 bases at J, with 7 bases between. CDR3 length: 12 amino acids. As DNA, the CDR3 is TGTGCCAGCATGGGGGGCTACAATGAGCAGTTCTTC. Translation gives CASMGGYNEQFF.

The table lists this clonotype with many counts. J is TRBJ2-7 and V is TRBV28; no firm D call. Germline CDR1 and CDR2: MDHEN and SYDVKM. This CDR3 is built from 12 residues. Trimming took 5 bases from V and 4 from J, leaving 9 bases between them. The CDR3 here is CASSPRWYEQYF. The CDR3 DNA sequence: TGTGCCAGCAGTCCCCGGTGGTACGAGCAGTACTTC.

This clonotype came up many times. This chain uses TRBV7-3 with TRBJ2-1; D possibly corresponds to TRBD2 (5 bases). The V gene lost 2 bases and the J gene lost 7 bases, with 9 bases spanning the gap. There are 13 residues in the CDR3. From germline, CDR1 is SGHTA and CDR2 FQGTGA. CDR3 sequence reads: CASSLPSSNEQFF. The CDR3 DNA reads TGTGCCAGCAGCTTACCTAGCTCAAATGAGCAGTTCTTC.

This clonotype showed up many times. The CDR3 protein is CASSFVTGNQPQHF. The CDR3 DNA reads as TGTGCCAGCAGTTTCGTGACAGGCAATCAGCCCCAGCATTTT. The genes are TRBV12-3 or TRBV12-4 and TRBJ1-5; tentatively, D is TRBD1 (5 bases). The length of the CDR3 is 14 residues. Trimming shortened V by 3 bases and J by 2 bases, and 8 bases separated the two germline ends.

This clonotype was seen ten or more times. V is TRBV6-1 and J is TRBJ2-7, with 8 bases aligning to TRBD2. There are 14 residues in the CDR3. Germline V gene sequence: CDR1 MNHNS, CDR2 SASEGT. V dropped 6 bases and J dropped 7; count of bases not matched to a gene: 11. The CDR3: CASRLSGGSGEQYF. For the CDR3, the DNA is TGTGCCAGCAGGTTGTCGGGAGGGTCGGGGGAGCAGTACTTC.

The sample holds many counts of this clonotype. The V call is TRBV6-5, the J call TRBJ2-3; D possibly matches TRBD1 or TRBD2 (6 bases each). CDR1 and CDR2 from the germline V gene are MNHEY and SVGAGI. The CDR3 spans 17 residues. Trimming stripped 0 bases from V and 1 base from J, with 14 bases between. CDR3 sequence reads: CASSYSKWGAGTDTQYF. The CDR3 DNA is TGTGCCAGCAGTTACTCGAAGTGGGGGGCCGGCACAGATACGCAGTATTTT.

This clonotype came up a few times. CDR3 protein: CSVVYRGIAGELFF. As DNA, the CDR3 is TGCAGCGTTGTGTACAGGGGTATCGCCGGGGAGCTGTTTTTT. V usage is TRBV29-1 and J usage is TRBJ2-2, with TRBD1 identical over 7 bases. CDR1 and CDR2 from the germline V gene are SQVTM and ANQGSEA. J gave up 6 bases and V 4 bases, and 8 bases lay outside the gene matches. The CDR3 consists of 14 residues.

In this sample, this clonotype turned up many times. The chain couples TRBV7-3 to TRBJ2-2, with D possibly being TRBD1 or TRBD2 (5 bases each). V was pared by 2 bases and J by 2 bases, with 6 bases between. The CDR3 length is 14 residues. Germline loops: CDR1 SGHTA, CDR2 FQGTGA. The CDR3 loop is CASSLGGNTGELFF. CDR3 nucleotides: TGTGCCAGCAGCTTAGGGGGAAACACCGGGGAGCTGTTTTTT.

This clonotype appeared many times. V and J are TRBV28 and TRBJ2-5; D might be TRBD1 (6 bases). Germline values: CDR1 MDHEN, CDR2 SYDVKM. The CDR3 spans 16 residues. V was pared by 7 bases and J by 1 base, with 19 bases between. This chain's CDR3 is CASNPGTQVPQETQYF. The DNA of the CDR3 is TGTGCCAGCAATCCCGGGACACAGGTACCCCAAGAGACCCAGTACTTC. Complete variable domain (other parts from reference TRBV28 and TRBJ2-5): DVKVTQSSRYLVKRTGEKVFLECVQDMDHENMFWYRQDPGLGLRLIYFSYDVKMKEKGDIPEGYSVSREKKERFSLILESASTNQTSMYLCASNPGTQVPQETQYFGPGTRLLVL.

This clonotype was recorded at least ten times. In DNA form, the CDR3 reads TGCAGTGCGTACGGGACTACCACCTACGAGCAGTACTTC. Protein: CSAYGTTTYEQYF. The gene calls are TRBV20-1 and TRBJ2-7, with 7 bases aligning to TRBD2. Germline trimming cut 6 bases from V and 2 bases from J; bases unmatched to any gene: 7. CDR3 length: 13 amino acids. CDR1 DFQATT and CDR2 SNEGSKA come from the germline V gene (reference sequence).

This clonotype was seen more than once but under ten times. The V gene is TRBV18, the J gene TRBJ2-2, with 7 nucleotides matching TRBD2. CDR3 size: 15 residues. Germline V lookup: CDR1 KGHSH, CDR2 LQKENI. V was clipped by 2 bases and J by 4 bases; unmatched bases: 4. The CDR3 bases are TGTGCCAGCTCACCAGTCGGGAGGAGCACCGGGGAGCTGTTTTTT. This translates into CASSPVGRSTGELFF.

This clonotype was seen at least ten times. The chain couples TRBV29-1 to TRBJ2-3; 7 bases agree with TRBD2. V shed 5 bases, J shed 6 bases, and the junction held 8 bases outside the gene matches. The CDR3 contains 13 residues. The germline gives CDR1 SQVTM, CDR2 ANQGSEA. CDR3 protein: CSVSQGGMDTQYF. The CDR3 nucleotides are TGCAGCGTTAGCCAGGGAGGGATGGATACGCAGTATTTT.

In its sample, this clonotype was seen many times. The chain has TRBV12-3 or TRBV12-4 and TRBJ1-1; D uncertain. Trimming stripped 3 bases from V and 2 bases from J, with 7 bases between. The CDR3 covers 13 residues. The CDR3 sequence is CASSFSPNTEAFF. The CDR3 coding sequence is TGTGCCAGCAGTTTCTCGCCCAACACTGAAGCTTTCTTT.

The V call is TRBV4-2, the J call TRBJ1-6; D is possibly TRBD1 (6 bases). Germline CDR1 and CDR2: LGHNA and YNFKEQ. V was clipped by 0 bases and J by 8 bases, with 11 bases between them. The CDR3 length is 15 residues. As DNA, the CDR3 is TGTGCCAGCAGCCAAGATTCAGGGGTGGATTCACCCCTCCACTTT. This gives the protein CASSQDSGVDSPLHF.

There are many counts of this clonotype. This chain links TRBV12-5 with TRBJ2-7, with 9 bases aligning to TRBD1. The CDR3 totals 16 residues. V lost 0 bases and J lost 1; bases outside the gene matches: 4. Germline values: CDR1 LGHNT, CDR2 FRNRAP. CDR3 amino acids: CASGLVIGTGSYEQYF. The CDR3 DNA sequence: TGTGCTAGTGGTTTGGTCATCGGGACAGGGTCCTACGAGCAGTACTTC.

This clonotype was found many times. V usage is TRBV12-3 or TRBV12-4 and J usage is TRBJ2-3; a weak D match, TRBD2 (6 bases). The CDR3 is 16 amino acids. Trimming took off 8 bases at V and 2 bases at J, with 20 bases between the two ends. This chain's CDR3 is CASGSSWRENTDTQYF. CDR3 DNA sequence: TGTGCCAGCGGATCCTCCTGGAGGGAAAACACAGATACGCAGTATTTT.

This clonotype has ten or more counts. The CDR3 region has the DNA TGTGCCAGCAGTTCGGGGGGGGTTCATAATCAGCCCCAGCATTTT. Encoded protein: CASSSGGVHNQPQHF. This chain joins TRBV28 and TRBJ1-5, with D possibly being TRBD1 (5 bases). There are 15 residues in the CDR3. V was shortened by 4 bases and J by 4 bases, with 14 bases between the two germline ends. From germline, CDR1 is MDHEN and CDR2 SYDVKM. Drawing the rest from reference TRBV28 and TRBJ1-5, the complete variable domain is DVKVTQSSRYLVKRTGEKVFLECVQDMDHENMFWYRQDPGLGLRLIYFSYDVKMKEKGDIPEGYSVSREKKERFSLILESASTNQTSMYLCASSSGGVHNQPQHFGDGTRLSIL.

This clonotype showed up many times. The V call is TRBV27, the J call TRBJ2-7, with D perhaps being TRBD1 or TRBD2 (7 bases each). CDR3 size: 16 residues. The V gene lost 7 bases and the J gene lost 2 bases, with 21 bases spanning the gap. Germline CDR1 reads MNHEY; CDR2 reads SMNVEV (reference sequence). The CDR3: CASTPTGRGGTYEQYF. The CDR3 bases are TGTGCCAGCACTCCGACAGGGAGGGGTGGTACCTACGAGCAGTACTTC.

This clonotype was seen ten or more times. J is TRBJ1-5 and V is TRBV20-1, with TRBD1 matching 9 bases. V lost 3 bases to trimming and J lost 0 bases; unmatched junction nucleotides: 9. Looked up from germline, CDR1 is DFQATT and CDR2 is SNEGSKA (reference sequence). The CDR3 runs 17 residues. The CDR3 loop reads CSARGQGRGYSNQPQHF. The CDR3 coding sequence is TGCAGTGCTAGGGGACAGGGCAGGGGATATAGCAATCAGCCCCAGCATTTT.

This clonotype occurred many times. This chain uses TRBV24-1 with TRBJ2-1; no clear D. V lost 5 bases to trimming and J lost 0 bases, with 7 bases between them. The CDR3 has 14 amino acids. Germline V gives CDR1 KGHDR, CDR2 SFDVKD. The CDR3 DNA follows: TGTGCCACCAGTGGACCCAGCTCCTACAATGAGCAGTTCTTC. As protein: CATSGPSSYNEQFF.